What follows are 15 T cell receptor beta chains derived from one specimen sequenced in a study of blood T cell repertoires in COVID-19. The protocol was immunoSEQ multiplex PCR, while the TCRdb copy is restricted to in-frame clones and leaves out a portion. This sample has 65,000 to 85,000 clones, with more than 80% found just once. Sequencing was done on a sample of peripheral blood. These receptors came from a human donor in a cohort sampled during active COVID-19.

The gene calls are TRBV19 and TRBJ1-2; 11 nucleotides line up with TRBD1. Losses at the gene ends were 6 bases for V and 7 bases for J; bases not matched to a gene: 13. This CDR3 has 16 amino acids. CDR1 is LNHDA and CDR2 is SQIVND in the germline V gene (reference sequence). CDR3 in DNA: TGTGCCAGTAGGCCTCCAGGACAGGGGGCGTCTGGTGGCTACACCTTC. Protein product: CASRPPGQGASGGYTF.

J is TRBJ1-1 and V is TRBV11-2; 10 nucleotides align to TRBD1. Trimming took 5 bases from V and 7 from J; bases not matched to a gene: 13. The CDR3 covers 16 residues. Germline-derived CDR1 and CDR2 are SGHAT and FQNNGV. CDR3 coding DNA: TGTGCCAGCAGCCCTGGGTTGACAGGGGGCCGAAGTGAAGCTTTCTTT. Protein product: CASSPGLTGGRSEAFF.

This chain joins TRBV28 and TRBJ2-5; D may be TRBD2 (5 bases). V lost 5 bases, J lost 3 bases, and 22 bases lay in between. Per the germline V gene, CDR1 is MDHEN and CDR2 is SYDVKM. There are 17 residues in the CDR3. As DNA, the CDR3 is TGTGCCAGCAGTCTGGGGAGAGCGACGTACCTTGAAGAGACCCAGTACTTC. Its translation is CASSLGRATYLEETQYF.

This clone was observed a few times. The genes are TRBV24-1 and TRBJ2-2; 7 positions match TRBD1. The junction had 1 base not matched to a gene; V was cut back by 0 bases and J by 1 base. The germline gives CDR1 KGHDR, CDR2 SFDVKD. The CDR3 sequence is 16 residues long. CDR3 protein: CATSDLRQGNTGELFF. The CDR3 DNA reads as TGTGCCACCAGTGATTTGCGACAGGGGAACACCGGGGAGCTGTTTTTT.

The rearrangement joins TRBV5-4 to TRBJ2-3, with D perhaps matching TRBD2 (5 bases). CDR3 size: 14 residues. CDR1 and CDR2 (germline): SGHNT, YYREEE (reference sequence). V gave up 3 bases and J gave up 4 bases, with 12 bases separating them. This chain's CDR3 is CASSSSGMPDTQYF. DNA of the CDR3: TGTGCCAGCAGCTCAAGCGGCATGCCAGATACGCAGTATTTT.

This clone was seen only once. The chain uses TRBV29-1 and TRBJ2-1, with a tentative D call TRBD1 (5 bases). Trimming stripped 3 bases from V and 1 base from J, with 16 bases between. CDR1 and CDR2 from the germline V gene are SQVTM and ANQGSEA. This CDR3 is built from 16 residues. DNA of the CDR3: TGCAGCGTTGAGCCTCAGACAGTCGATTCCTACAATGAGCAGTTCTTC. Encoded protein: CSVEPQTVDSYNEQFF.

The V gene is TRBV18, the J gene TRBJ1-1; tentatively, D is TRBD1 (6 bases). This CDR3 spans 16 amino acids. Trimming stripped 0 bases from V and 3 bases from J, with 14 bases between. Germline lookup yields CDR1 KGHSH and CDR2 LQKENI. CDR3 residues: CASSPPNSGVDTEAFF. The CDR3 DNA is TGTGCCAGCTCACCACCGAACTCAGGGGTAGACACTGAAGCTTTCTTT.

DNA for the CDR3: TGTGCCAGCAGCTTACTCCAGGGCAACACCGGGGAGCTGTTTTTT. Protein: CASSLLQGNTGELFF. This rearrangement joins TRBV7-9 to TRBJ2-2; D perhaps matches TRBD1 (5 bases). The CDR3 has 15 residues. Trimming removed 2 bases from V and 2 bases from J, with 9 bases in between. The germline V gene encodes CDR1 SEHNR and CDR2 FQNEAQ (reference sequence).

This chain joins TRBV30 and TRBJ1-2; possibly TRBD1 for D (6 bases). The CDR3 contains 15 residues. CDR1 GTSNPN and CDR2 SVGIG come from the germline V gene (reference sequence). The germline V and J ends were trimmed by 2 bases and 4 bases, with 17 bases remaining between them. CDR3 loop: CAWSPGGAGSYGYTF. DNA of the CDR3: TGTGCCTGGAGTCCGGGGGGGGCGGGAAGCTATGGCTACACCTTC.

This clone was seen just once. V is TRBV7-9 and J is TRBJ1-4, with a weak D call TRBD1 (6 bases). The germline V gene encodes CDR1 SEHNR and CDR2 FQNEAQ (reference sequence). CDR3 length equals 16 residues. The V end was cut by 7 bases, the J end by 0 bases, with 15 bases between. The DNA of the CDR3 is TGTGCCAGCAACAAAGCGGCAGGGGCAACTAATGAAAAACTGTTTTTT. This sequence encodes CASNKAAGATNEKLFF.

This chain links TRBV19 with TRBJ2-5; 9 bases are a match to TRBD1. The trim removed 3 bases at V and 2 bases at J, leaving 4 bases unmatched. In germline, CDR1 is LNHDA, CDR2 SQIVND (reference sequence). The CDR3 covers 15 residues. The CDR3 sequence: CASSIADRGQETQYF. The CDR3 DNA reads as TGTGCCAGTAGTATTGCGGACAGGGGACAAGAGACCCAGTACTTC.

J is TRBJ1-6 and V is TRBV28; TRBD1 agrees at 7 bases. The CDR3 covers 16 residues. Germline CDR1 and CDR2: MDHEN and SYDVKM. The junction had 10 bases not matched to a gene; V was cut back by 6 bases and J by 5 bases. CDR3 in DNA: TGTGCCAGCAGGCTTTCCGGGACAGAAAATAATTCACCCCTCCACTTT. Amino acids: CASRLSGTENNSPLHF.

This sequence joins TRBV7-9 and TRBJ1-1, with a weak D call TRBD1 (5 bases). Germline V gene sequence: CDR1 SEHNR, CDR2 FQNEAQ (reference sequence). CDR3 length: 11 amino acids. The DNA of the CDR3 is TGTGCGGGGCAGGATAACACTGAAGCTTTCTTT. This gives the protein CAGQDNTEAFF.

The rearrangement joins TRBV27 to TRBJ1-6; D gene uncertain. Looked up from germline, CDR1 is MNHEY and CDR2 is SMNVEV (reference sequence). V lost 0 bases and J lost 10, with 13 bases in between. This CDR3 has 15 residues. As DNA, the CDR3 is TGTGCCAGCAGTTTATCAGTCAGTTCGCAGTCACCCCTCCACTTT. Protein sequence: CASSLSVSSQSPLHF.

The rearrangement uses TRBV5-5 and TRBJ2-3; TRBD2 matches 9 bases. Germline-derived CDR1 and CDR2 are SGHKS and YYEKEE (reference sequence). This CDR3 spans 16 amino acids. V trimming: 5 bases; J trimming: 2 bases; junction bases outside the gene matches: 9. CDR3 residues: CASRPPGGGDTDTQYF. The CDR3 DNA follows: TGTGCCAGCAGACCTCCCGGCGGGGGGGACACAGATACGCAGTATTTT.